The rows below give T cell receptor beta chains drawn from one sample of a study of blood T cell repertoires in COVID-19. Sequencing was performed with immunoSEQ multiplex PCR; in TCRdb, only in-frame clones are kept and a portion is missing. The sample lists 250,000 to 300,000 clones, 90% to 95% occurring once. The sample taken for sequencing was PBMCs or T cells enriched from blood (not recorded which). The receptor source for this set is a human donor in a cohort exposed to, infected with or recovered from COVID-19 (not recorded which). The donor label of this sample is uncertain. The CDR3 runs from the conserved cysteine through the conserved F or W. The D gene is left open where the match is weak. A row's size may be missing; if present it is once, few, many or a size class.

>TRBJ1-1|TRBD1|TRBV28|.
CASSAAGGSFNTEAFF
TGTGCCAGCAGCGCCGCAGGGGGCTCCTTTAACACTGAAGCTTTCTTT
>TRBJ2-7|.|TRBV19|.
CASSIVGGAEQYF
TGTGCCAGTAGTATAGTAGGAGGGGCCGAGCAGTACTTC
>TRBJ2-2|TRBD2|TRBV19|.
CASSIGTSGGLANTGELFF
TGTGCCAGTAGTATCGGGACTAGCGGGGGGCTCGCGAACACCGGGGAGCTGTTTTTT
>TRBJ2-5|TRBD1|TRBV7-3|.
CASSSNRGTGEETQYF
TGTGCCAGCAGCTCAAACAGGGGGACGGGTGAAGAGACCCAGTACTTC
>TRBJ2-7|.|TRBV12-5|.
CASAPSGWGTNRYEQYF
TGTGCTAGTGCCCCATCGGGTTGGGGCACGAACCGCTACGAGCAGTACTTC
>TRBJ2-3|TRBD2|TRBV3-1/TRBV3-2|.
CASSQVSGGATDTQYF
TGTGCCAGCAGCCAAGTGAGCGGGGGGGCTACAGATACGCAGTATTTT
>TRBJ2-1|TRBD2|TRBV2|.
CASRASGGTYNEQFF
TGTGCCAGCAGGGCTAGCGGGGGGACCTACAATGAGCAGTTCTTC
>TRBJ2-3|TRBD2|TRBV19|.
CASSMTSGGDDGTTDTQYF
TGTGCCAGTAGTATGACTAGCGGGGGGGATGATGGAACCACAGATACGCAGTATTTT
>TRBJ1-3|TRBD1|TRBV19|once
CASSINSGTGSGNTIYF
TGTGCCAGTAGTATAAATTCCGGGACAGGCTCTGGAAACACCATATATTTT
>TRBJ2-3|.|TRBV7-9|.
CASSRPVAPDTQYF
TGTGCCAGCAGTCGCCCGGTTGCCCCAGATACGCAGTATTTT
>TRBJ2-5|.|TRBV13|once
CASSERASNRGQETQYF
TGTGCCAGCAGCGAGAGGGCTAGCAACCGGGGGCAAGAGACCCAGTACTTC
>TRBJ1-1|TRBD1|TRBV28|few
CASSLRRGLMNTEAFF
TGTGCCAGCAGTTTACGCAGGGGGCTAATGAACACTGAAGCTTTCTTT
>TRBJ1-5|.|TRBV3-1/TRBV3-2|.
CASSQDTGGLSSNQPQHF
TGTGCCAGCAGCCAAGATACGGGTGGGTTGAGTAGCAATCAGCCCCAGCATTTT
>TRBJ2-5|.|TRBV30|.
CAWSVRETQYF
TGTGCCTGGAGTGTACGGGAGACCCAGTACTTC
>TRBJ2-6|TRBD2|TRBV4-2|.
CASSQDSRGGITGANVLTF
TGTGCCAGCAGCCAAGATTCGCGCGGGGGTATCACTGGGGCCAACGTCCTGACTTTC